This T cell receptor (beta chain) was captured in a study of OX40 agonist ivuxolimab in advanced cancers. Study-level information: Ivuxolimab, an antibody acting as an agonist of OX40 (CD134), was used to treat patients. Hepatocellular carcinoma, melanoma, renal cell or head and neck cancer affected the dose-escalation patients. Study findings and constraints: CD4+ and CD8+ T cells in blood underwent clonal expansion by week 6 at 0.1 to 3.0 mg/kg.

A remark on this clone: No antigen is known for it.

This CDR3 region has 16 residues. Germline V lookup: CDR1 SNHLY, CDR2 FYNNEI. Blood samples were obtained at baseline, cycle 4 day 1, and cycle 7 day 1. Sequencing used immunoSEQ multiplex PCR; TCRdb keeps in-frame clones, though not all of them. The table lists approximately 60,000 clones, approximately 78% of them singletons. The chain links TRBV2 to TRBJ2-5; 9 bases are a match to TRBD1. The J call may be in error: the DNA end matches TRBJ2-7 better. This material consisted of CD4+ or CD8+ T cells sorted from blood, taken in a trial of the OX40 agonist ivuxolimab. The TCR comes from an adult with an advanced solid tumor such as melanoma, head and neck, liver or kidney cancer. The CDR3 DNA reads as TGTGCCAGCAGTATCAGTGGGACAGGGCTATCCTACGAGCAGTACTTC. Amino acids: CASSISGTGLSYEQYF.